What follows are 9 T cell receptor beta chains derived from one specimen sequenced in a study of CD8+CD57+ T cells in acquired aplastic anemia. Profiles of TCR beta VDJ and CDR3 were generated from a genomic DNA template. TCRdb independently ran MiXCR on the reads; one entry per CDR3 protein. The sample has 260,000 or so distinct CDR3 sequences, 70% to 85% seen once. Patients sequenced had flow cytometry evidence of CD8+CD57+ cell expansion. The sample comprised sorted CD4+, CD8+, or CD8+CD57+ T cells (not recorded which) from PBMCs. These receptors all stem from a human donor with aplastic anemia.

The chain is built from TRBV9 and TRBJ1-2; D is unclear. Trimming removed 4 bases from V and 9 bases from J, with 25 bases in between. Looked up from germline, CDR1 is SGDLS and CDR2 is YYNGEE. The CDR3 consists of 16 residues. The CDR3 is CASSLLAGNTGERYTF. CDR3 nucleotides: TGTGCCAGCAGCTTGTTAGCGGGTAACACCGGGGAGCGCTACACCTTC. The full variable domain, completed using reference TRBV9 and TRBJ1-2, is DSGVTQTPKHLITATGQRVTLRCSPRSGDLSVYWYQQSLDQGLQFLIQYYNGEERAKGNILERFSAQQFPDLHSELNLSSLELGDSALYFCASSLLAGNTGERYTFGSGTRLTVV.

V gene TRBV7-2 combines with J gene TRBJ2-7; 7 bases map to TRBD1. The V gene's germline CDR1 is SGHTA and CDR2 FQGNSA. Trimming took 4 bases from V and 3 from J; bases not matched to a gene: 9. This CDR3 has 15 residues. In DNA form, the CDR3 reads TGTGCCAGCAGCTCCCCGACAGGGTCAGGCTACGAGCAGTACTTC. Amino acids: CASSSPTGSGYEQYF.

This clonotype came up once. One junction end disagrees with the germline gene, perhaps due to a read error. The genes are TRBV15 and TRBJ2-1; TRBD2 might be the D (6 bases). Germline CDR1 is LNHNV and CDR2 is YYDKDF (reference sequence). This CDR3 is built from 14 residues. In DNA, the CDR3 is TGTGCCAGCAGCCCAACGGGAGTCCCAAATGCGCAGTTCTTC. Translating it yields CASSPTGVPNAQFF.

Turning to this clonotype: Since the CDR3 does not end with the conserved phenylalanine or tryptophan, this likely comes from a read error. The limits of the CDR3 on the DNA are not certain, so only TCRdb's listed CDR3 is given. J is TRBJ2-3 and V is TRBV4-3; the D call of TRBD2 is as the table states it, not checked on the DNA. A total of 10 residues make up the CDR3, ends included. Germline lookup yields CDR1 LGHNA and CDR2 YSLEER. CDR3: CASSQVGRGL.

The chain is built from TRBV7-9 and TRBJ2-1; D may match TRBD1 or TRBD2 (5 bases each). Germline V gene data show CDR1 as SEHNR and CDR2 as FQNEAQ (reference sequence). This CDR3 has 18 amino acids. The V gene lost 2 bases and the J gene lost 6 bases, with 23 bases spanning the gap. This CDR3 is CASSLTGSYGANFNEQFF. The CDR3 nucleotides read TGTGCCAGCAGCTTAACGGGTAGCTACGGGGCCAACTTCAATGAGCAGTTCTTC.

Written as DNA, the CDR3 is TGTGCCAGCAGCTTTGATCCAGACGGGACAGCGCTGCTCTTTTTT. This sequence encodes CASSFDPDGTALLFF. The chain uses TRBV7-8 and TRBJ2-2, with TRBD1 matching 7 bases. CDR3 size: 15 residues. Trimming removed 3 bases from V and 17 bases from J; junction bases left unmatched: 18. Germline V CDR1 and CDR2: SGHVS, FQNEAQ.

This clonotype was observed at least ten times. The genes are TRBV4-1 and TRBJ1-1; D is unclear. The CDR3 runs to 15 residues. Trimming cost V 4 bases and J 6 bases, with 18 bases left between them. Germline lookup yields CDR1 MGHRA and CDR2 YSYEKL. The CDR3, as DNA: TGCGCCAGCAGCCGAGGCCATCATGAGGCGGCTGAAGCTTTCTTT. It codes for CASSRGHHEAAEAFF.

About this clonotype: Compared with germline, one end of the junction differs, possibly owing to a read error. The rearrangement uses TRBV7-3 and TRBJ1-2; D is perhaps TRBD1 (6 bases). Germline V CDR1 and CDR2: SGHTA, FQGTGA. CDR3 length: 14 residues. CDR3 sequence reads: CASSYLAGGLTCAF. For the CDR3, the DNA is TGTGCCAGCAGCTACCTAGCGGGGGGGCTCACCTGCGCCTTC.

On this clonotype: In this CDR3 the conserved last residue, phenylalanine or tryptophan, is missing, so a read error is likely. The DNA is omitted, as the CDR3 cannot be located on it reliably, and the CDR3 follows TCRdb's listing. J is TRBJ2-4 and V is TRBV2; the table's D gene call, TRBD1, was not cross checked with the DNA. Including both end residues, the CDR3 is 13 amino acids long. Looked up from germline, CDR1 is SNHLY and CDR2 is FYNNEI. CDR3 loop: CASGDGGTDTHFV.